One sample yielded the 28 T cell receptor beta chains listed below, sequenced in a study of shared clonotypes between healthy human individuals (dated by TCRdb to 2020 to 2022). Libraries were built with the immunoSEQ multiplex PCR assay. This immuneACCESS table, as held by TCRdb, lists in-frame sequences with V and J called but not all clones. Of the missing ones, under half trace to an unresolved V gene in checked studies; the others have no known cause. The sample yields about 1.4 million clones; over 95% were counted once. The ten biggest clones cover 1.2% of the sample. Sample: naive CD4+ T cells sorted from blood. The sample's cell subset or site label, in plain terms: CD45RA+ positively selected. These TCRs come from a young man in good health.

CDR3 residues: CASSLDGGLAGVTDTQYF. CDR3 DNA sequence: TGCGCCAGCAGCTTGGATGGGGGACTAGCGGGAGTCACAGATACGCAGTATTTT. The gene calls are TRBV5-1 and TRBJ2-3, with 14 bases identical to TRBD2. From germline, CDR1 is SGHRS and CDR2 YFSETQ. V was pared by 0 bases and J by 2 bases, with 5 bases of the junction left unmatched. The CDR3 sequence is 18 residues long.

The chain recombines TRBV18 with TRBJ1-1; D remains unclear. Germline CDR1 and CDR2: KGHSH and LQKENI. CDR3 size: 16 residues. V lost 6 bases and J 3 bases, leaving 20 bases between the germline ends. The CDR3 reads CASSLLPPLTHTEAFF. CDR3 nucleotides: TGTGCCAGCTCCCTTTTACCCCCCCTAACCCACACTGAAGCTTTCTTT.

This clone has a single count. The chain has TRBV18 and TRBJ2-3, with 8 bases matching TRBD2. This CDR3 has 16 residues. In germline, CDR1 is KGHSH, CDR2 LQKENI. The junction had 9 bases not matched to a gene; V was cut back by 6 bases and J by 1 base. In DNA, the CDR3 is TGTGCCAGCTCGCCGAGCGGGAGTTCTCGCACAGATACGCAGTATTTT. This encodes CASSPSGSSRTDTQYF.

The CDR3 here is CASSSDSTLSDTQYF. The CDR3 DNA reads as TGTGCCAGCAGCTCCGACTCCACCTTGTCAGATACGCAGTATTTT. The V and J genes are TRBV5-5 and TRBJ2-3, with no clear D. V was trimmed by 3 bases and J by 4 bases, leaving 15 bases between them. The CDR3 extends over 15 amino acids. The germline V gene has CDR1 SGHKS and CDR2 YYEKEE (reference sequence).

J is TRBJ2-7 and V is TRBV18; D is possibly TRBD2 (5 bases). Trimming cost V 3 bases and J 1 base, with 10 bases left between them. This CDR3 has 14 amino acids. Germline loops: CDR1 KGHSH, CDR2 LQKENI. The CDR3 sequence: CASSPIPGSYEQYF. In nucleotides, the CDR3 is TGTGCCAGCTCACCCATCCCGGGGTCCTACGAGCAGTACTTC.

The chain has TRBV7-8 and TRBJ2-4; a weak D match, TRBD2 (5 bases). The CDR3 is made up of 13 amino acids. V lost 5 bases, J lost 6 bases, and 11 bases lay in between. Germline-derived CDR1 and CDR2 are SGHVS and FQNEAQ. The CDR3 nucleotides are TGTGCCAGCAGCACATCGGAGGTAAACATTCAGTACTTC. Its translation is CASSTSEVNIQYF.

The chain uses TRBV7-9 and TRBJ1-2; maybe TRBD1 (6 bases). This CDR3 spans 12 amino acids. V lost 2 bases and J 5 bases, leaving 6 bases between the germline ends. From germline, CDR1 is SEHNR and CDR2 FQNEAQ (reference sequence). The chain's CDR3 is CASSLQGYGYTF. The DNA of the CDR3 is TGTGCCAGCAGCTTACAGGGGTATGGCTACACCTTC.

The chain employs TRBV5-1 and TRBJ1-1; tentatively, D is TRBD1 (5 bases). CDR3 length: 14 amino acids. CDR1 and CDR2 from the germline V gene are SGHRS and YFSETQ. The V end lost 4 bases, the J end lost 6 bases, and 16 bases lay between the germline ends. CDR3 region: CASSEFGGLAEAFF. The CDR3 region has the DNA TGCGCCAGCAGCGAATTCGGGGGGTTGGCTGAAGCTTTCTTT. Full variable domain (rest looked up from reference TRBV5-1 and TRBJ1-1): KAGVTQTPRYLIKTRGQQVTLSCSPISGHRSVSWYQQTPGQGLQFLFEYFSETQRNKGNFPGRFSGRQFSNSRSEMNVSTLELGDSALYLCASSEFGGLAEAFFGQGTRLTVV.

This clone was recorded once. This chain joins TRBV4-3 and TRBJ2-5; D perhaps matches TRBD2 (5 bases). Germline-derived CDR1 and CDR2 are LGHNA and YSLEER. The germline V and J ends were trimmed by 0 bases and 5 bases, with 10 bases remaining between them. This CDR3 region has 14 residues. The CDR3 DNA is TGCGCCAGCAGCCAAGATCTGCGGAGGGAGACCCAGTACTTC. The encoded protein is CASSQDLRRETQYF.

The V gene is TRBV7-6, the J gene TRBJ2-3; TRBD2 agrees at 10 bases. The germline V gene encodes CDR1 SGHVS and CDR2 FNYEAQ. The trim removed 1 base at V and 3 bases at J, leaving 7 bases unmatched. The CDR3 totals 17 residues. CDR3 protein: CASSLDLSGRVTDTQYF. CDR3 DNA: TGTGCCAGCAGCTTAGACCTAAGCGGGAGGGTAACAGATACGCAGTATTTT.

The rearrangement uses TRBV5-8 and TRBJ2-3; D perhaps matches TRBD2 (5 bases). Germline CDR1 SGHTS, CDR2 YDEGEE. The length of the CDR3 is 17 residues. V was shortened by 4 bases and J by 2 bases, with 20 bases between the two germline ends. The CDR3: CASSLGTTNVHTDTQYF. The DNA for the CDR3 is TGTGCCAGCAGCCTGGGCACGACTAACGTTCACACAGATACGCAGTATTTT.

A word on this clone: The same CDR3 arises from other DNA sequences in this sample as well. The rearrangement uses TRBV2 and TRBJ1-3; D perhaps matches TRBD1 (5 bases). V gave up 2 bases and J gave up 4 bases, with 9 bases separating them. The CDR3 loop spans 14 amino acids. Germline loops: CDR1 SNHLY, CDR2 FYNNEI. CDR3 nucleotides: TGTGCCAGCAGTGAACAGGGCCCCGGAAACACCATATATTTT. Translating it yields CASSEQGPGNTIYF.

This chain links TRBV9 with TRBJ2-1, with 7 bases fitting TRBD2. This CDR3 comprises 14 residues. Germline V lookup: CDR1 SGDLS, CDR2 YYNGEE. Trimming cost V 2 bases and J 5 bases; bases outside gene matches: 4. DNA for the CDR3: TGTGCCAGCAGCGTTGCGGGAGTCCACAATGAGCAGTTCTTC. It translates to CASSVAGVHNEQFF.

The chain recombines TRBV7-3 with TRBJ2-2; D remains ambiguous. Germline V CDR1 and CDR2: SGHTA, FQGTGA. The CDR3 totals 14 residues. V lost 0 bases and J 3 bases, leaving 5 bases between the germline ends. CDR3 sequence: CASSLTGDTGELFF. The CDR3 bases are TGTGCCAGCAGCTTAACTGGGGACACCGGGGAGCTGTTTTTT.

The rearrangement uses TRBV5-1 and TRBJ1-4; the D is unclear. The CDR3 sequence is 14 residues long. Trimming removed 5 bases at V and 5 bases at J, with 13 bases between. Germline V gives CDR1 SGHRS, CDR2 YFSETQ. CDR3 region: CASRDGSPNEKLFF. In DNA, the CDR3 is TGCGCCAGCAGAGACGGGAGTCCGAATGAAAAACTGTTTTTT.

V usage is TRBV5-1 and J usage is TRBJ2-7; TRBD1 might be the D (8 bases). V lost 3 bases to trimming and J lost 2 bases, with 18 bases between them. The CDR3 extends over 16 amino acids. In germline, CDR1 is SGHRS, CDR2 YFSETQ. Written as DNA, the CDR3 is TGCGCCAGCAGCTCGGGGGGATCAGGGGGCACCTACGAGCAGTACTTC. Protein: CASSSGGSGGTYEQYF.

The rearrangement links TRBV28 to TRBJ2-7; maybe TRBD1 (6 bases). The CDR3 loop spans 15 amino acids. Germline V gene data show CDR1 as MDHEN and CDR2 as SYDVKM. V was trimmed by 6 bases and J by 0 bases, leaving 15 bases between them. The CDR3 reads CASSLPQGSSYEQYF. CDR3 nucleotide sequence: TGTGCCAGCAGCCTACCCCAGGGGAGCTCCTACGAGCAGTACTTC. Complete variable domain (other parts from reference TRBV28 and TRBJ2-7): DVKVTQSSRYLVKRTGEKVFLECVQDMDHENMFWYRQDPGLGLRLIYFSYDVKMKEKGDIPEGYSVSREKKERFSLILESASTNQTSMYLCASSLPQGSSYEQYFGPGTRLTVT.

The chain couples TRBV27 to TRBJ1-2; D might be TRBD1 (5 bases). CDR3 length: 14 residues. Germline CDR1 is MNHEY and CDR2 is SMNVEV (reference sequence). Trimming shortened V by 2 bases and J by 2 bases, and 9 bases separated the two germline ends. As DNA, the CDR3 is TGTGCCAGCAGTTTAGCCAGGGCAAACTATGGCTACACCTTC. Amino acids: CASSLARANYGYTF.

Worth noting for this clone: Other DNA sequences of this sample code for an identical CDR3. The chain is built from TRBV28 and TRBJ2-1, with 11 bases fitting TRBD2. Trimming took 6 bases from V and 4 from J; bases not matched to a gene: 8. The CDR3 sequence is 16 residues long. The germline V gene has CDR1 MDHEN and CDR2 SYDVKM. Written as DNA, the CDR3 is TGTGCCAGCAGCCCCACTAGCGGGGGACCTTACAATGAGCAGTTCTTC. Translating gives CASSPTSGGPYNEQFF.

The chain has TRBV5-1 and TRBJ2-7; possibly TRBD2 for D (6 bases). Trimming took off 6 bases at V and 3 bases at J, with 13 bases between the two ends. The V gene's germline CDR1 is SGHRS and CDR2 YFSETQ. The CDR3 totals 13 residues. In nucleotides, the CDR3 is TGCGCCAGCAAGAAGGACGGGAGCTACGAGCAGTACTTC. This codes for CASKKDGSYEQYF.

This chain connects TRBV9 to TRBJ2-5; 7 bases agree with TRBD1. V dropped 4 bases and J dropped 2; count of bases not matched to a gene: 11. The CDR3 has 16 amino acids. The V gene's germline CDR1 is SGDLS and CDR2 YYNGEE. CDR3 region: CASSTSSTGKQETQYF. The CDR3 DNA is TGTGCCAGCAGCACCTCATCGACAGGGAAACAAGAGACCCAGTACTTC. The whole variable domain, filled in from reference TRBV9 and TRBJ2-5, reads DSGVTQTPKHLITATGQRVTLRCSPRSGDLSVYWYQQSLDQGLQFLIQYYNGEERAKGNILERFSAQQFPDLHSELNLSSLELGDSALYFCASSTSSTGKQETQYFGPGTRLLVL.

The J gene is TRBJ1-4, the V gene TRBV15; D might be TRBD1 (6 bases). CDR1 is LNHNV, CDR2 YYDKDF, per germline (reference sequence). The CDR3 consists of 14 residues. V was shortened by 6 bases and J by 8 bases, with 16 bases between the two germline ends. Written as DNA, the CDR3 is TGTGCCACCAGAGAGGGGGGAGAAGGCGAAAAACTGTTTTTT. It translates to CATREGGEGEKLFF.

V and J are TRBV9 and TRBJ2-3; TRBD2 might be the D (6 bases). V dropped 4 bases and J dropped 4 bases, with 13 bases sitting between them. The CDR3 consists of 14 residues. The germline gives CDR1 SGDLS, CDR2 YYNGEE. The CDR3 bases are TGTGCCAGCAGCTCACGACTAGTCTCAGATACGCAGTATTTT. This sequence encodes CASSSRLVSDTQYF.

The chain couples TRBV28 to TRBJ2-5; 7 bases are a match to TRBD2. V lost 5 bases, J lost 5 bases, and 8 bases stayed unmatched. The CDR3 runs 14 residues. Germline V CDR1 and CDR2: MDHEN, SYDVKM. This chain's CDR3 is CASSLAEGLETQYF. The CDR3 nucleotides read TGTGCCAGCAGTCTAGCGGAGGGCCTGGAGACCCAGTACTTC.

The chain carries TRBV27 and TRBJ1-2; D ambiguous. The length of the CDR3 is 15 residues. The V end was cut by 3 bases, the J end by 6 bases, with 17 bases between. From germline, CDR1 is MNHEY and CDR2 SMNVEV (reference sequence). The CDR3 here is CASSLFLNSVNGYTF. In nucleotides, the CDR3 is TGTGCCAGCAGTTTGTTTTTGAACAGCGTAAATGGCTACACCTTC.

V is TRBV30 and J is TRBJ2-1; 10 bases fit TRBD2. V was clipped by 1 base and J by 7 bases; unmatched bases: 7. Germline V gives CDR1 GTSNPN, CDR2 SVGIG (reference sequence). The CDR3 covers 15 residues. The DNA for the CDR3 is TGTGCCTGGAGTGAACTAGCGGGAAGATGGAATGAGCAGTTCTTC. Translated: CAWSELAGRWNEQFF.

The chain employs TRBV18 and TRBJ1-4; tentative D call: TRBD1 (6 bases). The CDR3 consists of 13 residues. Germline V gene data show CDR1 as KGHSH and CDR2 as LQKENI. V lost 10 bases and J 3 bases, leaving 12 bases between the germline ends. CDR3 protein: CATKDSSNEKLFF. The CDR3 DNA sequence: TGTGCCACTAAGGACAGCTCTAATGAAAAACTGTTTTTT. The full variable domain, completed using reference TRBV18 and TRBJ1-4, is NAGVMQNPRHLVRRRGQEARLRCSPMKGHSHVYWYRQLPEEGLKFMVYLQKENIIDESGMPKERFSAEFPKEGPSILRIQQVVRGDSAAYFCATKDSSNEKLFFGSGTQLSVL.

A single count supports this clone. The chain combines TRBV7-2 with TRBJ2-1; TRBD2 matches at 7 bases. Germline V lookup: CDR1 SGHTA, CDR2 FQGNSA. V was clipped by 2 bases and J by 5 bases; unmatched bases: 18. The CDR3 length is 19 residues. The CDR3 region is CASSLLRTRREGRNNEQFF. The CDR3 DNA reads TGTGCCAGCAGCTTACTCAGAACAAGGAGGGAGGGACGAAACAATGAGCAGTTCTTC. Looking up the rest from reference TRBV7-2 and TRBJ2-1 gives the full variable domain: GAGVSQSPSNKVTEKGKDVELRCDPISGHTALYWYRQSLGQGLEFLIYFQGNSAPDKSGLPSDRFSAERTGGSVSTLTIQRTQQEDSAVYLCASSLLRTRREGRNNEQFFGPGTRLTVL.